This section outlines one TCR beta chain sequence together with its context. Cohorts were assigned according to the clinical history that participants reported. TCRdb's copy holds only in-frame clones and misses some; the assay was immunoSEQ multiplex PCR. Of under 250,000 clones in the sample, 85% were seen once. The CDR3 length is 15 residues. Between the trimmed V and J ends, which lost 3 bases and 1 base, there was a span of 13 bases. Germline lookup yields CDR1 SGHRS and CDR2 YFSETQ. The data are from a study of blood T cell repertoires in COVID-19. Study overall: Whether acute or convalescent, the COVID-19 samples came from the United States, Italy and Spain.

Sample: PBMCs or T cells enriched from blood (not recorded which). This sequence joins TRBV5-1 and TRBJ1-1, with unresolved D. The origin of this receptor is a woman between 50 and 59 years old with acute COVID-19. CDR3 DNA sequence: TGCGCCAGCAGCTCTCTGGGCTTCGAGAACACTGAAGCTTTCTTT. Its translation: CASSSLGFENTEAFF.